The next 8 T cell receptor beta chains were all read from a single sample in a study of T cells in Graves' hyperthyroidism and ophthalmopathy. RNA transcripts were the template for amplifying TCR beta CDR3 regions. A first-round RT-PCR of the TCR CDR3 used the HTBI primer set. TCRdb reprocessed the multiplex PCR reads with MiXCR, giving one entry per CDR3 protein. Here the sample spans 220,000 or so distinct CDR3 sequences, roughly 15% being singletons. The sample comprised blood. The source is a woman younger than 30 with Graves' ophthalmopathy.

This chain links TRBV3-1 with TRBJ2-7; no firm D call. Germline values: CDR1 LGHDT, CDR2 YNNKEL (reference sequence). The CDR3 covers 14 residues. V was pared by 1 base and J by 0 bases, with 7 bases between. This chain's CDR3 is CASSQGHGSYEQYF. In nucleotides, the CDR3 is TGTGCCAGCAGCCAAGGACACGGCTCCTACGAGCAGTACTTC.

This clonotype appeared many times. This chain joins TRBV13 and TRBJ2-1; unclear D gene. Germline assignment: CDR1 PRHDT and CDR2 FYEKMQ (reference sequence). Trimming took 1 base from V and 7 from J, leaving 11 bases between them. CDR3 size: 14 residues. CDR3 amino acids: CASSLDDEYNEQFF. The DNA for the CDR3 is TGTGCCAGCAGCTTAGATGATGAGTATAATGAGCAGTTCTTC.

A note on this clonotype: This may stem from a read error, because a much larger clone lies one nucleotide away. V usage is TRBV10-2 and J usage is TRBJ2-1, with D perhaps TRBD1 (5 bases). The CDR3 consists of 12 residues. Trimming pared 5 bases from V and 7 bases from J, leaving 9 bases between. The germline gives CDR1 WSHSY, CDR2 SAAADI. The CDR3 region is CASSNAGNEQFF. DNA of the CDR3: TGCGCCAGCAGTAACGCAGGGAATGAGCAGTTCTTC.

Many counts were recorded for this clonotype. V gene TRBV18 combines with J gene TRBJ1-6; 7 bases line up with TRBD1. Per the germline V gene, CDR1 is KGHSH and CDR2 is LQKENI. V lost 3 bases, J lost 7 bases, and 9 bases stayed unmatched. This CDR3 region has 16 residues. The DNA of the CDR3 is TGTGCCAGCTCACCGGACTCGACAGGGTCCAATTCACCCCTCCACTTT. Its protein is CASSPDSTGSNSPLHF.

This clonotype was observed many times. The chain recombines TRBV20-1 with TRBJ1-1; a weak D match, TRBD1 (6 bases). Germline V CDR1 and CDR2: DFQATT, SNEGSKA (reference sequence). The CDR3 contains 12 residues. V shed 5 bases and J shed 4 bases, with 11 bases lying between them. The CDR3 reads CSAQRQATEAFF. CDR3 DNA: TGCAGTGCTCAACGACAGGCCACTGAAGCTTTCTTT.

The chain has TRBV12-3 or TRBV12-4 and TRBJ1-4; D gene uncertain. This CDR3 region has 13 residues. V was cut by 6 bases and J by 10 bases, with 15 bases left in between. The CDR3 sequence: CASSKSDGGKLFF. CDR3 nucleotides: TGTGCCAGCAGCAAAAGTGACGGCGGAAAACTGTTTTTT.

There are a few counts of this clonotype. The chain combines TRBV7-2 with TRBJ2-2; no clear D gene. Trimming left V 0 bases short and J 3 bases short, with 2 bases between. Germline V gene sequence: CDR1 SGHTA, CDR2 FQGNSA. This CDR3 is 13 amino acids long. The CDR3 here is CASSLAHTGELFF. In DNA, the CDR3 is TGTGCCAGCAGCTTAGCCCACACCGGGGAGCTGTTTTTT.

This clonotype was picked up many times. As DNA, the CDR3 is TGTGCCAGCAGCCAAGGGACTGTTCTCGAGCAGTACTTC. As protein: CASSQGTVLEQYF. The rearrangement uses TRBV14 and TRBJ2-7; D might be TRBD2 (5 bases). The CDR3 runs 13 residues. The germline V and J ends were trimmed by 1 base and 6 bases, with 10 bases remaining between them. Germline CDR1 reads SGHDN; CDR2 reads FVKESK.